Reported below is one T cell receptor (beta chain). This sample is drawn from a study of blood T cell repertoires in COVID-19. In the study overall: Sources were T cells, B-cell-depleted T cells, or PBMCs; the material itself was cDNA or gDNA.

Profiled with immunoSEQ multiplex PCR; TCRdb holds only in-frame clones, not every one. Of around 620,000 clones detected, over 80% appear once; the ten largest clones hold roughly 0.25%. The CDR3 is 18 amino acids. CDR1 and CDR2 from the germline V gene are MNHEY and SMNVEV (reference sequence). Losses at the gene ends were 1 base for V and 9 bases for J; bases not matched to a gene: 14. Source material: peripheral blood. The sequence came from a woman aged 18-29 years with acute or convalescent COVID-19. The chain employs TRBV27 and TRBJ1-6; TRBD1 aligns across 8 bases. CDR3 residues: CASSLFRGRNRVGSPLHF. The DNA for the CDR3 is TGTGCCAGCAGTTTATTCAGGGGGCGTAATAGGGTGGGTTCACCCCTCCACTTT.